This TCR beta chain was captured in a study of blood T cells in healthy people across ages. Each sample yielded at least 6 million isolated PBMCs. Sample-barcoded 5' priming and a J-beta primer mix drove a second PCR of roughly 7 to 11 cycles. Researchers report that a template-switch adaptor with 12 random nucleotides tagged each cDNA molecule. TCRdb recomputed calls from the 5' RACE reads with MiXCR, one row per CDR3 protein. The sample includes 1,800,000 or so distinct CDR3 sequences, 39% seen only once; the top ten take 20% to 25%. CDR3 size: 14 residues. Germline V lookup: CDR1 LGHNA, CDR2 YSLEER. Deletions cut 0 bases from V and 2 bases from J, with 7 bases between.

The chain links TRBV4-3 to TRBJ1-1; D unresolved. Sequencing was done on a sample of blood. The sequence derives from a human donor in good health. The CDR3 reads CASSQEGKNTEAFF. CDR3 in DNA: TGCGCCAGCAGCCAAGAAGGGAAAAACACTGAAGCTTTCTTT.